Listed here are 15 T cell receptor beta chains from one sample, sequenced in a study of CD8 T cells in Susac syndrome. About 0.45 to 1 ug RNA was reverse transcribed with random hexamers. TCRdb ran MiXCR on the immunoSEQ multiplex PCR reads and lists one entry per CDR3 protein. Altogether about 94,000 distinct CDR3 sequences are present, roughly 94% being singletons, with the ten largest covering around 0.33%. Source material: CD4+ T cells from PBMCs. The receptors originated from a human donor with Susac syndrome.

The J gene is TRBJ2-3, the V gene TRBV29-1, with D unresolved. CDR1 and CDR2 from the germline V gene are SQVTM and ANQGSEA. The length of the CDR3 is 13 residues. Deletions cut 1 base from V and 2 bases from J, with 7 bases between. CDR3 nucleotides: TGCAGCGTTGAAGGGATTTCCACAGATACGCAGTATTTT. Translating gives CSVEGISTDTQYF.

This rearrangement joins TRBV29-1 to TRBJ2-1, with 12 nucleotides matching TRBD2. Germline V CDR1 and CDR2: SQVTM, ANQGSEA. The ends lost 5 bases at V and 10 bases at J; junction bases unmatched: 24. The CDR3 extends over 19 amino acids. CDR3 sequence reads: CSVSVVSSTSGSPAREQFF. The CDR3 bases are TGCAGCGTTTCGGTTGTTTCCTCGACTAGCGGGAGCCCAGCCAGGGAGCAGTTCTTC.

The V call is TRBV3-1, the J call TRBJ2-7; D not certain. With 3 bases removed from V and 3 bases from J, the gap between germline ends came to 6 bases. There are 12 residues in the CDR3. The germline V gene encodes CDR1 LGHDT and CDR2 YNNKEL (reference sequence). CDR3 loop: CASSQVGYEQYF. The CDR3 DNA sequence: TGTGCCAGCAGCCAGGTAGGCTACGAGCAGTACTTC.

The chain has TRBV2 and TRBJ2-7; D possibly corresponds to TRBD1 (6 bases). The V end was cut by 10 bases, the J end by 5 bases, with 21 bases between. Germline V CDR1 and CDR2: SNHLY, FYNNEI. The CDR3 consists of 14 residues. The CDR3 DNA is TGTGCCATTCAAGGGTCAGGGGCACGAGACGAGCAGTACTTC. Translating gives CAIQGSGARDEQYF. Drawing the rest from reference TRBV2 and TRBJ2-7, the complete variable domain is EPEVTQTPSHQVTQMGQEVILRCVPISNHLYFYWYRQILGQKVEFLVSFYNNEISEKSEIFDDQFSVERPDGSNFTLKIRSTKLEDSAMYFCAIQGSGARDEQYFGPGTRLTVT.

V and J are TRBV19 and TRBJ1-1; 11 bases line up with TRBD1. The ends lost 7 bases at V and 5 bases at J; junction bases unmatched: 15. The CDR3 has 17 amino acids. CDR1 is LNHDA, CDR2 SQIVND, per germline (reference sequence). The CDR3 region has the DNA TGTGCCAGTACCAAGGACAGGGGGCTTGGCCCTGGGACTGAAGCTTTCTTT. Its protein is CASTKDRGLGPGTEAFF. Supplemented by reference TRBV19 and TRBJ1-1, the full variable domain reads DGGITQSPKYLFRKEGQNVTLSCEQNLNHDAMYWYRQDPGQGLRLIYYSQIVNDFQKGDIAEGYSVSREKKESFPLTVTSAQKNPTAFYLCASTKDRGLGPGTEAFFGQGTRLTVV.

Only one count was recorded for this clonotype. The V call is TRBV6-5, the J call TRBJ1-2; perhaps TRBD1 as D (5 bases). The CDR3 runs to 11 residues. Deletions cut 10 bases from V and 4 bases from J, with 10 bases between. CDR1 and CDR2 (germline): MNHEY, SVGAGI. The DNA for the CDR3 is TGTGCCACCCAGGGTTCCTATGGCTACACCTTC. Protein sequence: CATQGSYGYTF.

The rearrangement links TRBV28 to TRBJ2-1; 8 bases are shared with TRBD2. V dropped 8 bases and J dropped 0; count of bases not matched to a gene: 3. Per germline, CDR1 MDHEN and CDR2 SYDVKM. This CDR3 is built from 14 residues. CDR3 DNA: TGTGCCAGCCAGACTAGCGACTCCTACAATGAGCAGTTCTTC. Its protein product is CASQTSDSYNEQFF.

The chain combines TRBV3-1 with TRBJ1-1, with D maybe TRBD1 (5 bases). Looked up from germline, CDR1 is LGHDT and CDR2 is YNNKEL (reference sequence). Trimming stripped 0 bases from V and 6 bases from J, with 11 bases between. The CDR3 runs 14 residues. CDR3 sequence (DNA): TGTGCCAGCAGCCAAGAACTAGGGGACGCTGAAGCTTTCTTT. Its translation is CASSQELGDAEAFF.

The chain has TRBV14 and TRBJ2-5, with D maybe TRBD1 (5 bases). The V end was cut by 4 bases, the J end by 1 base, with 10 bases between. The germline CDR1 and CDR2 sequences are SGHDN and FVKESK. This CDR3 region has 14 residues. CDR3 coding DNA: TGTGCCAGCAGCCGGCTAGACAGCCAAGAGACCCAGTACTTC. This translates into CASSRLDSQETQYF. The whole variable domain, filled in from reference TRBV14 and TRBJ2-5, reads EAGVTQFPSHSVIEKGQTVTLRCDPISGHDNLYWYRRVMGKEIKFLLHFVKESKQDESGMPNNRFLAERTGGTYSTLKVQPAELEDSGVYFCASSRLDSQETQYFGPGTRLLVL.

The count of this clonotype is one. The J gene is TRBJ2-5, the V gene TRBV20-1; a weak D match, TRBD1 (6 bases). The CDR3 contains 12 residues. Germline assignment: CDR1 DFQATT and CDR2 SNEGSKA (reference sequence). V lost 5 bases to trimming and J lost 2 bases, with 9 bases between them. CDR3 DNA: TGCAGTGCTGGCCAGGGGCAAGAGACCCAGTACTTC. Protein sequence: CSAGQGQETQYF.

The chain has TRBV2 and TRBJ1-5; possibly TRBD1 for D (6 bases). Germline V CDR1 and CDR2: SNHLY, FYNNEI. The CDR3 totals 13 residues. With 8 bases removed from V and 3 bases from J, the gap between germline ends came to 11 bases. CDR3: CASVRDNNQPQHF. In DNA, the CDR3 is TGTGCCAGCGTCCGGGACAACAATCAGCCCCAGCATTTT.

The CDR3 reads CASGALQPQHF. CDR3 nucleotides: TGTGCTAGTGGTGCCCTGCAGCCCCAGCATTTT. The chain uses TRBV12-5 and TRBJ1-5; the D is unclear. The CDR3 covers 11 residues. The germline CDR1 and CDR2 sequences are LGHNT and FRNRAP. The V end was cut by 5 bases, the J end by 7 bases, with 6 bases between.

The chain carries TRBV20-1 and TRBJ2-3; D is undetermined. The germline V and J ends were trimmed by 3 bases and 5 bases, with 12 bases remaining between them. Germline V gene data show CDR1 as DFQATT and CDR2 as SNEGSKA (reference sequence). This CDR3 is built from 13 residues. The CDR3 DNA reads as TGCAGTGCTAGTCAGGTGGTGGGAGATACGCAGTATTTT. Translation: CSASQVVGDTQYF.

The chain uses TRBV3-1 and TRBJ2-3; D is unclear. Germline V lookup: CDR1 LGHDT, CDR2 YNNKEL (reference sequence). The CDR3 length is 14 residues. Deletions cut 3 bases from V and 5 bases from J, with 12 bases between. CDR3 sequence: CASSHFSLGDTQYF. The CDR3 DNA is TGTGCCAGCAGCCACTTTAGCCTGGGAGATACGCAGTATTTT.

V gene TRBV20-1 combines with J gene TRBJ2-7; no definite D call. From germline, CDR1 is DFQATT and CDR2 SNEGSKA (reference sequence). V gave up 3 bases and J gave up 3 bases, with 15 bases separating them. The CDR3 covers 14 residues. Here the CDR3 reads CSARVPIPNYEQYF. CDR3 DNA sequence: TGCAGTGCTAGGGTCCCTATCCCAAACTACGAGCAGTACTTC.